Below, 19 T cell receptor beta chains from the same sample are listed, as sequenced in a study of STAT5B mutations in CD4+ large granular lymphocyte leukemia. Assay: immunoSEQ multiplex PCR; the TCRdb copy retains only in-frame clones and omits some. Of some 35,000 clones detected, 65% to 70% appear once; the ten largest clones hold under 3.5%. What was sequenced was CD4+ T cells from blood buffy coats. Source of these receptors: a human donor in good health.

The chain is built from TRBV2 and TRBJ1-5, with a tentative D call TRBD1 (5 bases). Trimming took off 6 bases at V and 7 bases at J, with 10 bases between the two ends. Germline CDR1 and CDR2: SNHLY and FYNNEI. This CDR3 is 12 amino acids long. CDR3 amino acids: CASSGNRQPQHF. The CDR3 DNA follows: TGTGCCAGCAGCGGGAACAGGCAGCCCCAGCATTTT. The complete variable domain, with remaining parts taken from reference TRBV2 and TRBJ1-5, reads EPEVTQTPSHQVTQMGQEVILRCVPISNHLYFYWYRQILGQKVEFLVSFYNNEISEKSEIFDDQFSVERPDGSNFTLKIRSTKLEDSAMYFCASSGNRQPQHFGDGTRLSIL.

This sequence joins TRBV5-4 and TRBJ2-5; D gene uncertain. Trimming pared 3 bases from V and 0 bases from J, leaving 15 bases between. The CDR3 spans 16 residues. Germline CDR1 reads SGHNT; CDR2 reads YYREEE (reference sequence). The CDR3 spells CASSSPGSLYQETQYF. In DNA, the CDR3 is TGTGCCAGCAGCTCCCCCGGTAGCCTGTACCAAGAGACCCAGTACTTC.

V and J are TRBV6-6 and TRBJ1-1; no reliable D call. Germline CDR1 MNHNY, CDR2 SVGAGI (reference sequence). The CDR3 has 12 residues. V lost 7 bases to trimming and J lost 1 base, with 7 bases between them. The CDR3 reads CASKGGNTEAFF. The DNA for the CDR3 is TGTGCCAGCAAGGGTGGGAACACTGAAGCTTTCTTT.

The chain couples TRBV27 to TRBJ1-1; the D gene is possibly TRBD1 (6 bases). V was trimmed by 6 bases and J by 5 bases, leaving 22 bases between them. From germline, CDR1 is MNHEY and CDR2 SMNVEV (reference sequence). This CDR3 comprises 16 residues. CDR3 amino acids: CASSLIPGAEGTEAFF. The CDR3 nucleotides read TGTGCCAGCAGCTTGATCCCGGGGGCAGAGGGTACTGAAGCTTTCTTT.

CDR3 residues: CASSRGGRTGELFF. DNA for the CDR3: TGTGCCAGCAGTCGCGGGGGAAGGACCGGGGAGCTGTTTTTT. The chain has TRBV28 and TRBJ2-2; 7 bases are a match to TRBD2. Trimming cost V 5 bases and J 5 bases; bases outside gene matches: 5. Per germline, CDR1 MDHEN and CDR2 SYDVKM. The CDR3 has 14 amino acids.

This clone was counted only a few times. The genes are TRBV2 and TRBJ2-4, with D possibly TRBD2 on 6 matching bases. V lost 10 bases and J 0 bases, leaving 10 bases between the germline ends. CDR1 and CDR2 (germline): SNHLY, FYNNEI. The CDR3 runs 13 residues. Here the CDR3 reads CATGGLAKNIQYF. As DNA, the CDR3 is TGTGCCACCGGAGGGTTAGCCAAAAACATTCAGTACTTC.

This chain connects TRBV7-8 to TRBJ1-6, with D perhaps matching TRBD1 (5 bases). The V end lost 7 bases, the J end lost 6 bases, and 10 bases lay between the germline ends. CDR1 and CDR2 (germline): SGHVS, FQNEAQ. This CDR3 has 13 amino acids. CDR3 loop: CASTGDGNSPLHF. CDR3 coding DNA: TGTGCCAGCACGGGGGATGGTAATTCACCCCTCCACTTT.

The CDR3 is CASSNDRVYGYTF. The CDR3 DNA follows: TGTGCCAGTAGTAACGACAGGGTCTATGGCTACACCTTC. The gene calls are TRBV19 and TRBJ1-2; 7 bases map to TRBD1. Germline CDR1 LNHDA, CDR2 SQIVND (reference sequence). V was clipped by 4 bases and J by 4 bases; unmatched bases: 3. The length of the CDR3 is 13 residues. The full variable domain, in which reference TRBV19 and TRBJ1-2 provide the parts outside the CDR3, is DGGITQSPKYLFRKEGQNVTLSCEQNLNHDAMYWYRQDPGQGLRLIYYSQIVNDFQKGDIAEGYSVSREKKESFPLTVTSAQKNPTAFYLCASSNDRVYGYTFGSGTRLTVV.

The V call is TRBV7-8, the J call TRBJ2-5; TRBD1 is a possible D gene (6 bases). Germline V gene data show CDR1 as SGHVS and CDR2 as FQNEAQ. V was shortened by 1 base and J by 5 bases, with 8 bases between the two germline ends. This CDR3 spans 13 amino acids. Written as DNA, the CDR3 is TGTGCCAGCAGCTTAGGGGGGCTTGAGACCCAGTACTTC. It codes for CASSLGGLETQYF.

This clone was counted a single time. The V and J genes are TRBV5-6 and TRBJ2-7, with D unclear. Germline V gene sequence: CDR1 SGHDT, CDR2 YYEEEE. There are 14 residues in the CDR3. Trimming cost V 0 bases and J 5 bases, with 12 bases left between them. DNA of the CDR3: TGTGCCAGCAGCTTGGACAGTTCAGACCACGAGCAGTACTTC. Translated: CASSLDSSDHEQYF.

The genes are TRBV5-1 and TRBJ2-2, with 8 nucleotides matching TRBD1. CDR3 length: 15 residues. The germline gives CDR1 SGHRS, CDR2 YFSETQ. With 1 base clipped from V and 4 bases from J, the junction kept 3 bases outside the gene matches. The CDR3 spells CASSLKTGVTGELFF. CDR3 coding DNA: TGCGCCAGCAGCTTGAAGACAGGGGTCACCGGGGAGCTGTTTTTT. Full variable domain (remainder filled in from reference TRBV5-1 and TRBJ2-2): KAGVTQTPRYLIKTRGQQVTLSCSPISGHRSVSWYQQTPGQGLQFLFEYFSETQRNKGNFPGRFSGRQFSNSRSEMNVSTLELGDSALYLCASSLKTGVTGELFFGEGSRLTVL.

The rearrangement uses TRBV7-2 and TRBJ1-4; possible D gene TRBD1, 5 bases. This CDR3 comprises 14 residues. Germline CDR1 and CDR2: SGHTA and FQGNSA. V shed 0 bases and J shed 8 bases, with 10 bases lying between them. As DNA, the CDR3 is TGTGCCAGCAGCTTAGCACGGGACTCCGAAAAACTGTTTTTT. This translates into CASSLARDSEKLFF.

The V call is TRBV25-1, the J call TRBJ2-5; the D gene is possibly TRBD2 (5 bases). The CDR3 is 14 residues long. CDR1 is MGHDK, CDR2 SYGVNS, per germline. With 5 bases removed from V and 5 bases from J, the gap between germline ends came to 15 bases. The CDR3 DNA reads as TGTGCCAGCAGTTTAACAAGCCCGGGGGAGACCCAGTACTTC. Its protein product is CASSLTSPGETQYF.

The V gene is TRBV2, the J gene TRBJ1-5; D not resolved. This CDR3 region has 17 residues. Germline lookup yields CDR1 SNHLY and CDR2 FYNNEI. V lost 4 bases and J lost 0, with 16 bases in between. The CDR3 bases are TGTGCCAGCAGTGCGACCAGCCGTGGGTATAGCAATCAGCCCCAGCATTTT. Protein: CASSATSRGYSNQPQHF.

This clone has a handful of counts. V and J are TRBV5-8 and TRBJ2-7; no clear D. CDR3 length: 12 amino acids. The germline V gene encodes CDR1 SGHTS and CDR2 YDEGEE. The V end lost 2 bases, the J end lost 7 bases, and 10 bases lay between the germline ends. In nucleotides, the CDR3 is TGTGCCAGCAGCTTTTTAGGGCAAGAGCAGTACTTC. Translated, it gives CASSFLGQEQYF.

The rearrangement joins TRBV5-4 to TRBJ2-7; either TRBD1 or TRBD2 may fit D (6 bases each). The CDR3 consists of 14 residues. Germline lookup yields CDR1 SGHNT and CDR2 YYREEE (reference sequence). V shed 1 base and J shed 6 bases, with 14 bases lying between them. The CDR3 loop reads CASSLRGALGEQYF. The CDR3 DNA follows: TGTGCCAGCAGCTTGAGGGGGGCGCTGGGCGAGCAGTACTTC. The full variable domain, in which reference TRBV5-4 and TRBJ2-7 provide the parts outside the CDR3, is ETGVTQSPTHLIKTRGQQVTLRCSSQSGHNTVSWYQQALGQGPQFIFQYYREEENGRGNFPPRFSGLQFPNYSSELNVNALELDDSALYLCASSLRGALGEQYFGPGTRLTVT.

The V and J genes are TRBV29-1 and TRBJ1-2; 8 nucleotides align to TRBD1. Germline values: CDR1 SQVTM, CDR2 ANQGSEA. This CDR3 has 11 amino acids. The trim removed 6 bases at V and 6 bases at J, leaving 3 bases unmatched. CDR3 DNA sequence: TGCAGCGTGGCAGGGGGCGATGGCTACACCTTC. This gives the protein CSVAGGDGYTF. Full variable domain (outside the CDR3, taken from reference TRBV29-1 and TRBJ1-2): SAVISQKPSRDICQRGTSLTIQCQVDSQVTMMFWYRQQPGQSLTLIATANQGSEATYESGFVIDKFPISRPNLTFSTLTVSNMSPEDSSIYLCSVAGGDGYTFGSGTRLTVV.

The chain is built from TRBV19 and TRBJ1-5; weak D call: TRBD1 (5 bases). The CDR3 length is 14 residues. V was cut by 3 bases and J by 7 bases, with 13 bases left in between. In germline, CDR1 is LNHDA, CDR2 SQIVND (reference sequence). The CDR3 sequence is CASSIYGGNQPQHF. The CDR3 DNA follows: TGTGCCAGTAGTATTTACGGGGGTAACCAGCCCCAGCATTTT. Variable domain in full (rest from reference TRBV19 and TRBJ1-5): DGGITQSPKYLFRKEGQNVTLSCEQNLNHDAMYWYRQDPGQGLRLIYYSQIVNDFQKGDIAEGYSVSREKKESFPLTVTSAQKNPTAFYLCASSIYGGNQPQHFGDGTRLSIL.

The chain carries TRBV6-6 and TRBJ1-2; maybe TRBD1 (6 bases). The ends were cut back, 6 bases at V and 0 bases at J, with 17 bases in the middle. Germline V gives CDR1 MNHNY, CDR2 SVGAGI (reference sequence). This CDR3 contains 16 residues. The CDR3, as DNA: TGTGCCAGCAGGCCCCAGGGGATGGGACCTAACTATGGCTACACCTTC. Encoded protein: CASRPQGMGPNYGYTF.